This T cell receptor beta chain appears in the sequencing data of a study of T cells in women clearing cervical HPV infection. Study information: Case blood drawn at lesion detection; control blood after infection cleared. Findings of the study overall: CIN3+ cases had significantly higher TCR repertoire richness than controls, but evenness did not differ. Effector/memory and HPV-specific T cells were not isolated, and association timing is unknown. Richness plus V gene abundances separated cases from controls with AUC around 0.79.

Comment on this clone: Its specificity is not known. From the germline J gene comes the end of the CDR3, since the read stops 3 residues before it.

There are 16 residues in the CDR3. Looked up from germline, CDR1 is MNHEY and CDR2 is SVGEGT. J was trimmed by 0 bases and V by 2 bases; bases with no gene match: 4. Sequencing was performed with immunoSEQ multiplex PCR; in TCRdb, only in-frame clones are kept and a portion is missing. In total, the table holds over 15,000 clones. Sequences were obtained from blood buffy coat. The receptor's source is a woman aged 18-70 years with a cervical HPV16 infection that either progressed to CIN3+ or cleared (not recorded which). V is TRBV6-2 or TRBV6-3 and J is TRBJ2-3; 8 bases match TRBD2. CDR3 sequence: CASSYSGGSSTDTQYF. The sequenced CDR3 bases are TGTGCCAGCAGTTACAGCGGGGGTTCTAGCACAGATACG.